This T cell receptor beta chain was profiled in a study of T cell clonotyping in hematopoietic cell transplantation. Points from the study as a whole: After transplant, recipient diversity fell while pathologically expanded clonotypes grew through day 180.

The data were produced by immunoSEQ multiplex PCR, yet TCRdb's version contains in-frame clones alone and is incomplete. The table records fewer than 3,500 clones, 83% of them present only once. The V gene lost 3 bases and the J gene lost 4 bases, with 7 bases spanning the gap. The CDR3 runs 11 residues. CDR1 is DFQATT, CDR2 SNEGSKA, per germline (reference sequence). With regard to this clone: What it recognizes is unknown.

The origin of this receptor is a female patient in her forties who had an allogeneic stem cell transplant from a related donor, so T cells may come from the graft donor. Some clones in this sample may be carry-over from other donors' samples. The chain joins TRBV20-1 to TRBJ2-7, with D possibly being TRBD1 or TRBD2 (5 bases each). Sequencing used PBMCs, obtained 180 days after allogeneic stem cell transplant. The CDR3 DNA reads TGCAGTGCTAGGGGGGAGTACGAGCAGTACTTC. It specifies CSARGEYEQYF.